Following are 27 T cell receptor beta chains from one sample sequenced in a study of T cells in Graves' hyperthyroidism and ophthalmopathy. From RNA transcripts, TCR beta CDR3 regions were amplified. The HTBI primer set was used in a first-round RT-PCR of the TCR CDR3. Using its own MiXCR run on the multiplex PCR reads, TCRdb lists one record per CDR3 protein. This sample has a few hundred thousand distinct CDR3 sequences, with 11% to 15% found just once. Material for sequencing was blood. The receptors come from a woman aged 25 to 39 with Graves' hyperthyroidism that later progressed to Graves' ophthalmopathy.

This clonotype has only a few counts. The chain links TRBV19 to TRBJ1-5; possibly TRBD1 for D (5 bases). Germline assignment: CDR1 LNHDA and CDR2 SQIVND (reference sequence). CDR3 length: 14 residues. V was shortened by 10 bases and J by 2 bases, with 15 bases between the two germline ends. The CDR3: CATSPQQGNQPQHF. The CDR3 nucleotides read TGTGCCACCTCTCCCCAACAGGGCAATCAGCCCCAGCATTTT.

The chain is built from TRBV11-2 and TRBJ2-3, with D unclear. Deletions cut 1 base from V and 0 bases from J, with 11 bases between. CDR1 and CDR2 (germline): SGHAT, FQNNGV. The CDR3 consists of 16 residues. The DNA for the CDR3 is TGTGCCAGCAGCTTAGGAGCCCTATCTAGCACAGATACGCAGTATTTT. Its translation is CASSLGALSSTDTQYF. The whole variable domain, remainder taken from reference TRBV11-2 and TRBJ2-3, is EAGVAQSPRYKIIEKRQSVAFWCNPISGHATLYWYQQILGQGPKLLIQFQNNGVVDDSQLPKDRFSAERLKGVDSTLKIQPAKLEDSAVYLCASSLGALSSTDTQYFGPGTRLTVL.

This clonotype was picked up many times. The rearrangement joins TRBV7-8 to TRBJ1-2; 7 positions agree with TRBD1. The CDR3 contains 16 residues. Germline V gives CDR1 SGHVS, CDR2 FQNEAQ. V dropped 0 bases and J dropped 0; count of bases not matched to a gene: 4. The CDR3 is CASSLAGQSANYGYTF. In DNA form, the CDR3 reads TGTGCCAGCAGCTTAGCGGGACAGAGCGCTAACTATGGCTACACCTTC. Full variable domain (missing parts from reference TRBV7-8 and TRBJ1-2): GAGVSQSPRYKVAKRGQDVALRCDPISGHVSLFWYQQALGQGPEFLTYFQNEAQLDKSGLPSDRFFAERPEGSVSTLKIQRTQQEDSAVYLCASSLAGQSANYGYTFGSGTRLTVV.

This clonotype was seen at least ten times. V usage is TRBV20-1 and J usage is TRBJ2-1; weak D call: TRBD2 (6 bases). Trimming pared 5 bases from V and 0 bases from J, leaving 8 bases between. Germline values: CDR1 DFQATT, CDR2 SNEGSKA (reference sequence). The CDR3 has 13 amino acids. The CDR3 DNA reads TGCAGTGCTGCCGGGAGCTCCTACAATGAGCAGTTCTTC. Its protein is CSAAGSSYNEQFF.

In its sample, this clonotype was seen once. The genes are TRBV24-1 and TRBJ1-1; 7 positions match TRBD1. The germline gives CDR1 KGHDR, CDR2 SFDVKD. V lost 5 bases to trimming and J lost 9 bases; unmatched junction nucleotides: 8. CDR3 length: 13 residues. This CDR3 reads CATSGLGQAQAFF. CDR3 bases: TGTGCCACCAGTGGCCTAGGACAGGCTCAAGCTTTCTTT.

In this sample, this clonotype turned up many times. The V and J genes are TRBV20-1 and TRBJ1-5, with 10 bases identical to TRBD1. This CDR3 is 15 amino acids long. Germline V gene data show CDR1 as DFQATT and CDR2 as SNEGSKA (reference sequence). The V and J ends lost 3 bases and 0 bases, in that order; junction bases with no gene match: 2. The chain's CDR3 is CSARGTGASNQPQHF. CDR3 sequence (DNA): TGCAGTGCTAGGGGGACAGGGGCTAGCAATCAGCCCCAGCATTTT.

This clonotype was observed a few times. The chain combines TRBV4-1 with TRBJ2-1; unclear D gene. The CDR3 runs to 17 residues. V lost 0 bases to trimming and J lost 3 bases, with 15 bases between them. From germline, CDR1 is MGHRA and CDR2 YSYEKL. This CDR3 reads CASSQDSETSYYNEQFF. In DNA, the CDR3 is TGCGCCAGCAGCCAAGACTCCGAGACCTCGTACTACAATGAGCAGTTCTTC.

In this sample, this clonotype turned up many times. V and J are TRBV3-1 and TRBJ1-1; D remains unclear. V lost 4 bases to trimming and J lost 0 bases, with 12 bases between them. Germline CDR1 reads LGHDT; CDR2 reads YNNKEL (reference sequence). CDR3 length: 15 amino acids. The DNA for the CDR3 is TGTGCCAGCAGCCTTGGGATGTATTTGAACACTGAAGCTTTCTTT. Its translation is CASSLGMYLNTEAFF.

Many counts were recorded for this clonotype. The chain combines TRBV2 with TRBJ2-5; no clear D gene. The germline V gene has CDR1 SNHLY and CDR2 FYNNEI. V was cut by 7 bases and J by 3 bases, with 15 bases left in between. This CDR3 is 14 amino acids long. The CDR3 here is CASIDWLDKETQYF. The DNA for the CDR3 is TGTGCCAGCATTGACTGGCTCGATAAAGAGACCCAGTACTTC.

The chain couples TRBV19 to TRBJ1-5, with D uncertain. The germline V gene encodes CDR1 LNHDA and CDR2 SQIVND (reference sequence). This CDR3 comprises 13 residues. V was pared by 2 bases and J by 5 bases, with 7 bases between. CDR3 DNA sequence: TGTGCCAGTAGTATATACCAGGATCAGCCCCAGCATTTT. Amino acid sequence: CASSIYQDQPQHF.

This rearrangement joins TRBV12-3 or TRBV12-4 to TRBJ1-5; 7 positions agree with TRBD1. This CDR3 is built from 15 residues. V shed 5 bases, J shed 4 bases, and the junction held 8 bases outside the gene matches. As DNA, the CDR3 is TGTGCCAGCAGTCCCAGGGGGGAGCGGAATCAGCCCCAGCATTTT. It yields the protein CASSPRGERNQPQHF.

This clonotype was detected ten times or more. CDR3 protein: CASSLSREGGGYTF. CDR3 DNA: TGTGCCAGCAGTTTAAGCAGGGAGGGAGGAGGCTACACCTTC. This sequence joins TRBV27 and TRBJ1-2, with a tentative D call TRBD1 (5 bases). The CDR3 is 14 amino acids. The germline V gene has CDR1 MNHEY and CDR2 SMNVEV (reference sequence). V lost 2 bases and J lost 8, with 15 bases in between.

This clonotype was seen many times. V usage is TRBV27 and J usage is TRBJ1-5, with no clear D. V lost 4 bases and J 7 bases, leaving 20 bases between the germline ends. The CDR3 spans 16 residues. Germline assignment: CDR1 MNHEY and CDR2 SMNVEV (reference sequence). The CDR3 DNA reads TGTGCCAGCAGTTATGAGGGCACCGGAACGGGGCAGCCCCAGCATTTT. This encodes CASSYEGTGTGQPQHF.

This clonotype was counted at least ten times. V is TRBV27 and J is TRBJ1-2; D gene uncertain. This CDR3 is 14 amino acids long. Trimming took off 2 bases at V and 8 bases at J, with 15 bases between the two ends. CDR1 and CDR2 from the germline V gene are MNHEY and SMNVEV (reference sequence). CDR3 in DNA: TGTGCCAGCAGTTTAAAAAGGTGGCAAATGGGCTACACCTTC. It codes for CASSLKRWQMGYTF.

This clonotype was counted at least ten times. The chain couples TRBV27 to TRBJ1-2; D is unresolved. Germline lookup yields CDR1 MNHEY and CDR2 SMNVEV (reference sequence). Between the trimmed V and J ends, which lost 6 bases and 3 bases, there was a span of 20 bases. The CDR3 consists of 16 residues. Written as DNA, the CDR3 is TGTGCCAGCAGCCAATACAGCGGGCCTGTTGACTATGGCTACACCTTC. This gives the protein CASSQYSGPVDYGYTF.

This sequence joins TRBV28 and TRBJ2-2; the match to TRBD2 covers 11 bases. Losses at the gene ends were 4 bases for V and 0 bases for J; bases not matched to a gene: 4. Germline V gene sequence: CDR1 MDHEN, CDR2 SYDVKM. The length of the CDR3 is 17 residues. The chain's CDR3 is CASSSLTSGANTGELFF. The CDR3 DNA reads TGTGCCAGCAGTTCCCTGACTAGCGGGGCGAACACCGGGGAGCTGTTTTTT.

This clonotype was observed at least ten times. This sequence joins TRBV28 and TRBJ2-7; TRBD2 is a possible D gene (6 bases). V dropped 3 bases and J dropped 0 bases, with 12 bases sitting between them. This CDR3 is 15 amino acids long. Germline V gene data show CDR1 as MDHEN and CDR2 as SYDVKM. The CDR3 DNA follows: TGTGCCAGCAGTTTTGGGGGGACGAACTCCTACGAGCAGTACTTC. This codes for CASSFGGTNSYEQYF.

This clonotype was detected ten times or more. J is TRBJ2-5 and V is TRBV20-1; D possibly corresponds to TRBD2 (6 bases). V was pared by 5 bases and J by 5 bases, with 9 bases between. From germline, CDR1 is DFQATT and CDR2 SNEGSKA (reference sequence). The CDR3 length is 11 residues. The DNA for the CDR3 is TGCAGTGCTCGGACTATGGAGACCCAGTACTTC. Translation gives CSARTMETQYF.

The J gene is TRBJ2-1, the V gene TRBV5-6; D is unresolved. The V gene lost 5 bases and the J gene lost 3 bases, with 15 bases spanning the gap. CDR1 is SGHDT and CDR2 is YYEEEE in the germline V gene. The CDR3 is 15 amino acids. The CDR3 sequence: CASRDPGSFYNEQFF. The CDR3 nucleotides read TGTGCCAGCAGAGACCCCGGTTCGTTCTACAATGAGCAGTTCTTC.

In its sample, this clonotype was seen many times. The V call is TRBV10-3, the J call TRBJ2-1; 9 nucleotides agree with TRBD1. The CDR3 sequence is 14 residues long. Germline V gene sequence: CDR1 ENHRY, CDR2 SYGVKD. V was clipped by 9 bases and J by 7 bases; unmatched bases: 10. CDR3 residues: CAMAMGQGGNEQFF. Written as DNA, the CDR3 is TGTGCCATGGCAATGGGACAGGGAGGGAATGAGCAGTTCTTC.

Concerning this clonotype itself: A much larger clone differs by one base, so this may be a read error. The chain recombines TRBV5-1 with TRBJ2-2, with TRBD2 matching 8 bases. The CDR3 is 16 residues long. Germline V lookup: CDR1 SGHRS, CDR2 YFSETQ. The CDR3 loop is CASSFPLAANTVELFF. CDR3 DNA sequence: TGCGCCAGCAGCTTCCCACTAGCGGCAAACACCGTGGAGCTGTTTTTT.

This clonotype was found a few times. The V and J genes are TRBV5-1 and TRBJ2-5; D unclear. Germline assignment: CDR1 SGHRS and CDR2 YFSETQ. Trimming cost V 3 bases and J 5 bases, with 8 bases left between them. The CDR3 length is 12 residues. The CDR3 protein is CASSSQIETQYF. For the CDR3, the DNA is TGCGCCAGCAGCTCGCAGATTGAGACCCAGTACTTC.

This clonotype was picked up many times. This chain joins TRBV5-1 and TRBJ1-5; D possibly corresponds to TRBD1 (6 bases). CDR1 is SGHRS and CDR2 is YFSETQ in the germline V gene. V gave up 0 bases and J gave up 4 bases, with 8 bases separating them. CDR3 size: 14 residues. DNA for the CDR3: TGCGCCAGCAGCTTGGCAGGGGAGAATCAGCCCCAGCATTTT. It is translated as CASSLAGENQPQHF. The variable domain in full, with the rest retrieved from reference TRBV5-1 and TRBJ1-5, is KAGVTQTPRYLIKTRGQQVTLSCSPISGHRSVSWYQQTPGQGLQFLFEYFSETQRNKGNFPGRFSGRQFSNSRSEMNVSTLELGDSALYLCASSLAGENQPQHFGDGTRLSIL.

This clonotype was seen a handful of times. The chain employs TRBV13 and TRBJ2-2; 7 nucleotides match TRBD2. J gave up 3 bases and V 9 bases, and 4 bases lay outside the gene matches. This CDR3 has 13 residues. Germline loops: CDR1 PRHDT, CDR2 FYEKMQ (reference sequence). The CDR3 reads CASSGSDTGELFF. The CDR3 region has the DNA TGTGCCAGTAGCGGGTCGGACACCGGGGAGCTGTTTTTT.

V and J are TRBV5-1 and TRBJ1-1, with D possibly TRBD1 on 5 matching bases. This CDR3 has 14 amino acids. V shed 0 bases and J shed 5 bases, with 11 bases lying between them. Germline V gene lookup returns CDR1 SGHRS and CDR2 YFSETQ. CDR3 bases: TGCGCCAGCAGCTTGGTCGGGACGAGGACTGAAGCTTTCTTT. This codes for CASSLVGTRTEAFF.

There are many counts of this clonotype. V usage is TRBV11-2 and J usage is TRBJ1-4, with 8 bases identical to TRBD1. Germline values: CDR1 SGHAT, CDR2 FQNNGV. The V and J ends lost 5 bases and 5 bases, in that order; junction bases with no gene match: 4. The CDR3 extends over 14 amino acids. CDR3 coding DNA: TGTGCCAGCAGCCCGGACAGGGCGAATGAAAAACTGTTTTTT. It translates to CASSPDRANEKLFF.

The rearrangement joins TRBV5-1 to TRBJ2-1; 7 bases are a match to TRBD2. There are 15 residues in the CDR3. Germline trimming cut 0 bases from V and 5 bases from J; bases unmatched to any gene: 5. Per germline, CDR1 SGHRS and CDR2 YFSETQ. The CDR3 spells CASSLGGGPDNEQFF. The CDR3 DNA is TGCGCCAGCAGCTTGGGGGGAGGGCCGGACAATGAGCAGTTCTTC.